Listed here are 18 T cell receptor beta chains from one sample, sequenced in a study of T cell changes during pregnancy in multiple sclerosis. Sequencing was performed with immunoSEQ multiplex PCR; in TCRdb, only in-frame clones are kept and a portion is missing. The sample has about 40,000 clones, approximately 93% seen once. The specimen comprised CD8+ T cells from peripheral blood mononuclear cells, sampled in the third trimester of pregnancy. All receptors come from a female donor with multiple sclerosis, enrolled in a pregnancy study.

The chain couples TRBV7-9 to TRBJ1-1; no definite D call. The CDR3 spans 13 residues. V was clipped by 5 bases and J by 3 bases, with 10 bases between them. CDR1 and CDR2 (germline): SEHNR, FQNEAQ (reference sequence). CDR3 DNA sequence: TGTGCCAGCAGCCTTCCTAGCGACACTGAAGCTTTCTTT. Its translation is CASSLPSDTEAFF.

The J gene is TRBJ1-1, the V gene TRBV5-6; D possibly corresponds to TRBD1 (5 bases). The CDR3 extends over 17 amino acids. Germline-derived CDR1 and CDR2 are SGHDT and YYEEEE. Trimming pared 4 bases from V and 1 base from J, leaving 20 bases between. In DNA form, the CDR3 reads TGTGCCAGCAGCCCCACAGGTGGTCAGGCGTCGAACACTGAAGCTTTCTTT. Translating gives CASSPTGGQASNTEAFF. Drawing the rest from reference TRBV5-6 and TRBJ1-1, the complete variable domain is DAGVTQSPTHLIKTRGQQVTLRCSPKSGHDTVSWYQQALGQGPQFIFQYYEEEERQRGNFPDRFSGHQFPNYSSELNVNALLLGDSALYLCASSPTGGQASNTEAFFGQGTRLTVV.

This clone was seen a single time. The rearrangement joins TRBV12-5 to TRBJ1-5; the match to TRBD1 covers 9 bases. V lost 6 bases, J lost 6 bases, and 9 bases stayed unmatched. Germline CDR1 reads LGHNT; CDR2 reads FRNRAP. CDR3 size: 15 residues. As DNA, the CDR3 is TGTGCTAGTGGCAAGGGACAGGGTGGCAGTCAGCCCCAGCATTTT. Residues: CASGKGQGGSQPQHF.

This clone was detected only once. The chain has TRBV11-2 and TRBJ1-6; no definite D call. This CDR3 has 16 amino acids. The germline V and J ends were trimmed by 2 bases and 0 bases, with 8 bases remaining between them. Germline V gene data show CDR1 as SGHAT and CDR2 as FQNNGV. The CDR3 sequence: CASSLYLSSYNSPLHF. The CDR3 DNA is TGTGCCAGCAGCTTATATTTGAGCTCCTATAATTCACCCCTCCACTTT.

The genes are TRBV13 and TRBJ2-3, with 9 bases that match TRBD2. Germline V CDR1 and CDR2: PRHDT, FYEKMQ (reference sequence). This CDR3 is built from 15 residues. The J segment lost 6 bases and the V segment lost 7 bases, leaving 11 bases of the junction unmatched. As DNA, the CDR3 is TGTGCCAGCACCTCCAGTGGGCTAGCGGGGGATACGCAGTATTTT. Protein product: CASTSSGLAGDTQYF.

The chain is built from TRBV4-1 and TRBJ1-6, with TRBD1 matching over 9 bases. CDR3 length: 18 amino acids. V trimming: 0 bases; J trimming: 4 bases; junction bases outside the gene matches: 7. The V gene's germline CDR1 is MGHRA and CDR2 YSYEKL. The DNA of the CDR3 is TGCGCCAGCAGCCAAGATGCAGGGACAGGGCGTTATAATTCACCCCTCCACTTT. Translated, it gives CASSQDAGTGRYNSPLHF.

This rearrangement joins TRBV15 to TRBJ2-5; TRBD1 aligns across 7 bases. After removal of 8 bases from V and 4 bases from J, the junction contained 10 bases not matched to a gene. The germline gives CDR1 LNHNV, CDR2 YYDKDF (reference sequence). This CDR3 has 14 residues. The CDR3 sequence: CATLPTTGLETQYF. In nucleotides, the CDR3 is TGTGCCACCCTCCCTACGACAGGGTTAGAGACCCAGTACTTC.

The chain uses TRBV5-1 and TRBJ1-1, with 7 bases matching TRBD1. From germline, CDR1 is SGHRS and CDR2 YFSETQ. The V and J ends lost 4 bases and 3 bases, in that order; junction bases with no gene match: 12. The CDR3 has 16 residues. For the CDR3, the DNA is TGCGCCAGCAGCAGTACCGGGACAGCCGGACACACTGAAGCTTTCTTT. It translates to CASSSTGTAGHTEAFF. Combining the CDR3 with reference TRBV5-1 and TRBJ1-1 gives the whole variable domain KAGVTQTPRYLIKTRGQQVTLSCSPISGHRSVSWYQQTPGQGLQFLFEYFSETQRNKGNFPGRFSGRQFSNSRSEMNVSTLELGDSALYLCASSSTGTAGHTEAFFGQGTRLTVV.

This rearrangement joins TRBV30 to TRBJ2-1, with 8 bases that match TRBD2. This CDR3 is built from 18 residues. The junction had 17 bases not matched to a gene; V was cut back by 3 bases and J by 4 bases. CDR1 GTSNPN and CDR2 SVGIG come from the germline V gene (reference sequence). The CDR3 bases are TGTGCCTGGAGCCCAGAGGGGGGAGAGGGCGGGGGGTACAATGAGCAGTTCTTC. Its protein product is CAWSPEGGEGGGYNEQFF.

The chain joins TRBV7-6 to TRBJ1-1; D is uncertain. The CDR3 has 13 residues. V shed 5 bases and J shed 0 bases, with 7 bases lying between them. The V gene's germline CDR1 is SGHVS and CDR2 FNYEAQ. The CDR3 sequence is CASSKDLNTEAFF. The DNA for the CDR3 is TGTGCCAGCAGCAAAGACTTGAACACTGAAGCTTTCTTT.

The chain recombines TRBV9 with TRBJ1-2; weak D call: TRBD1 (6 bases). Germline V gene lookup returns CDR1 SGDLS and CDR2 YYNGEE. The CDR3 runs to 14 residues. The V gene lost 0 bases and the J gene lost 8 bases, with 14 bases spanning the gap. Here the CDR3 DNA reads TGTGCCAGCAGCGTAGCTGGGGGCGCGGAAGGCTACACCTTC. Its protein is CASSVAGGAEGYTF.

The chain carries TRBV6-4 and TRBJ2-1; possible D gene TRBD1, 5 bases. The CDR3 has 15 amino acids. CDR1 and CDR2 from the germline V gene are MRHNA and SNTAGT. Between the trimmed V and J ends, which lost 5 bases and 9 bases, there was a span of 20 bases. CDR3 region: CASSSGPDLKGEQFF. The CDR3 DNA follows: TGTGCCAGCAGTTCAGGGCCAGACCTAAAGGGTGAGCAGTTCTTC.

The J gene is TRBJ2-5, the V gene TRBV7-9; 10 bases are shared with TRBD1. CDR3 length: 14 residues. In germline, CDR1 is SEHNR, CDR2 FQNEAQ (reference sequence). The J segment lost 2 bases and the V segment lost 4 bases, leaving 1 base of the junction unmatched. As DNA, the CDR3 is TGTGCCAGCAGCTGGACAGGGGGGCAAGAGACCCAGTACTTC. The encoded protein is CASSWTGGQETQYF.

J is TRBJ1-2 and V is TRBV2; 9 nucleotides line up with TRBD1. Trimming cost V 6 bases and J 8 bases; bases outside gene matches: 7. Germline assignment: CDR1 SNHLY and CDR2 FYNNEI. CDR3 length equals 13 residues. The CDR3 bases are TGTGCCAGCAGCGGATGGACAGGGGAAGGCTACACCTTC. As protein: CASSGWTGEGYTF.

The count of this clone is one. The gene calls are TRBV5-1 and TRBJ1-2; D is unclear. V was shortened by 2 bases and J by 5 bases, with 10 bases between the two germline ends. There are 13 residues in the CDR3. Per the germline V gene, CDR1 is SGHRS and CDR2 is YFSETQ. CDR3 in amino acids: CASSLEGEYGYTF. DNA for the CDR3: TGCGCCAGCAGCTTAGAGGGCGAGTATGGCTACACCTTC.

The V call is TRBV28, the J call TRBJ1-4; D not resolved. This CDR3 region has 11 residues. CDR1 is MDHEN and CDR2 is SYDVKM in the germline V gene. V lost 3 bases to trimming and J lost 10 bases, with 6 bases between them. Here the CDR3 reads CASSFYGKLFF. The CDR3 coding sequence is TGTGCCAGCAGTTTTTACGGAAAACTGTTTTTT.

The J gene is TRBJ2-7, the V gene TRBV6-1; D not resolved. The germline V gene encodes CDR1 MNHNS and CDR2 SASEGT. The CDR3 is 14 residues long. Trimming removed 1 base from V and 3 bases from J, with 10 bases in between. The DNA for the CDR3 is TGTGCCAGCAGTGAAGTGTTTACAGTCTACGAGCAGTACTTC. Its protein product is CASSEVFTVYEQYF.

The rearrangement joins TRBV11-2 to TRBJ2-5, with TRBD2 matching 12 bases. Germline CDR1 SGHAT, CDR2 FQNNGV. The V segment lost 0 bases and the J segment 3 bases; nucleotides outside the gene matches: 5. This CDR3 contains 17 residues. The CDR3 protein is CASSLELAGGPKETQYF. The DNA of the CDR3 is TGTGCCAGCAGCTTAGAACTAGCGGGGGGTCCGAAAGAGACCCAGTACTTC. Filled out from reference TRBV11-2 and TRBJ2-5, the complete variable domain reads EAGVAQSPRYKIIEKRQSVAFWCNPISGHATLYWYQQILGQGPKLLIQFQNNGVVDDSQLPKDRFSAERLKGVDSTLKIQPAKLEDSAVYLCASSLELAGGPKETQYFGPGTRLLVL.